One sample yielded the 7 T cell receptor beta chains listed below, sequenced in a study of a mutant IDH1 vaccine in newly diagnosed glioma. Clones were read by immunoSEQ multiplex PCR, and TCRdb kept only the in-frame ones, dropping some. Among 70,000 to 100,000 clones listed, 82% were seen once. Time point of the sample: baseline, week 1 (first vaccination visit). Treatment meaning: pre-vaccination baseline after standard-of-care therapy. The sequencing here drew on PBMCs, taken from a glioma patient treated with radiotherapy, temozolomide or both. These receptors all come from a man aged 40-49 years with glioma. Some clones in this sample may be carry-over from other donors' samples.

This chain connects TRBV7-9 to TRBJ1-6, with a possible D match to TRBD1 (5 bases). The CDR3 sequence is 17 residues long. The germline gives CDR1 SEHNR, CDR2 FQNEAQ (reference sequence). Trimming removed 5 bases at V and 12 bases at J, with 26 bases between. The CDR3 region is CASSPSGRATSQGPLHF. The CDR3 coding sequence is TGTGCCAGCAGCCCATCCGGGAGGGCCACATCCCAGGGACCCCTCCACTTT.

The CDR3 region is CAISDLRDRATEAFF. The CDR3 DNA sequence: TGTGCCATCAGTGATTTAAGAGACAGGGCCACTGAAGCTTTCTTT. The chain uses TRBV10-3 and TRBJ1-1; 7 bases fit TRBD1. Germline trimming cut 3 bases from V and 4 bases from J; bases unmatched to any gene: 8. Germline CDR1 and CDR2: ENHRY and SYGVKD. This CDR3 spans 15 amino acids.

The rearrangement links TRBV6-6 to TRBJ1-2; D gene unclear. The CDR3 covers 13 residues. The germline V gene encodes CDR1 MNHNY and CDR2 SVGAGI (reference sequence). The V end lost 2 bases, the J end lost 8 bases, and 12 bases lay between the germline ends. The CDR3: CASSYMQERGYTF. The CDR3 region has the DNA TGTGCCAGCAGTTACATGCAGGAGCGAGGCTACACCTTC.

The chain carries TRBV4-2 and TRBJ2-7; TRBD2 is a possible D gene (6 bases). V was trimmed by 0 bases and J by 3 bases, leaving 18 bases between them. This CDR3 is built from 17 residues. Germline CDR1 LGHNA, CDR2 YNFKEQ. The CDR3 nucleotides read TGTGCCAGCAGCCAAGAGTTGGCGGTCTCGGGGGACTACGAGCAGTACTTC. Protein sequence: CASSQELAVSGDYEQYF.

The rearrangement joins TRBV6-1 to TRBJ2-6, with a weak D call TRBD2 (6 bases). The CDR3 is 13 amino acids. CDR1 is MNHNS and CDR2 is SASEGT in the germline V gene. Trimming left V 4 bases short and J 9 bases short, with 10 bases between. CDR3 coding DNA: TGTGCCAGCAGTGCTCAGGGAGGCAACGTCCTGACTTTC. Protein product: CASSAQGGNVLTF.

The CDR3 reads CAWRAAGTAGRAQHF. CDR3 nucleotides: TGTGCCTGGAGGGCGGCCGGGACAGCCGGCCGGGCCCAGCATTTT. V gene TRBV30 combines with J gene TRBJ1-5; 7 bases are shared with TRBD1. J gave up 11 bases and V 3 bases, and 16 bases lay outside the gene matches. CDR1 is GTSNPN, CDR2 SVGIG, per germline (reference sequence). This CDR3 has 15 residues.

This clone occurred once. V gene TRBV5-1 combines with J gene TRBJ2-1; TRBD2 might be the D (5 bases). The CDR3 spans 15 residues. Trimming cost V 0 bases and J 2 bases, with 9 bases left between them. Germline V gives CDR1 SGHRS, CDR2 YFSETQ. The chain's CDR3 is CASSLGGMTYNEQFF. The CDR3 bases are TGCGCCAGCAGCTTGGGAGGGATGACCTACAATGAGCAGTTCTTC. Variable domain in full (rest from reference TRBV5-1 and TRBJ2-1): KAGVTQTPRYLIKTRGQQVTLSCSPISGHRSVSWYQQTPGQGLQFLFEYFSETQRNKGNFPGRFSGRQFSNSRSEMNVSTLELGDSALYLCASSLGGMTYNEQFFGPGTRLTVL.